The present T cell receptor beta chain was sequenced within a study of T cell repertoires in cytomegalovirus infection. As to this clonotype: Its antigen remains unidentified.

TCRdb fed the reads into MiXCR, producing one record per CDR3 protein. The sample gives about 890,000 distinct CDR3 sequences, around 32% of which show up once; roughly an eighth is in the top ten. Germline loops: CDR1 SGHDT, CDR2 YYEEEE. The ends lost 2 bases at V and 8 bases at J; junction bases unmatched: 12. The CDR3 has 16 amino acids. The source material was cultured CD8+ T cells from PBMCs, sampled from culture after CMV antigen stimulation. This TCR was recovered from a human donor in good health (CMV status not recorded). Some clones in this sample may be carry-over from other donors' samples. The chain links TRBV5-6 to TRBJ2-1; 8 bases are a match to TRBD2. CDR3: CASSFIGRAGGDEQFF. The CDR3 bases are TGTGCCAGCAGCTTCATCGGAAGGGCCGGGGGGGATGAGCAGTTCTTC.